Below are 17 T cell receptor beta chains sequenced from a single sample in a study of immune evolution from preneoplasia to lung adenocarcinoma. Repertoires were generated with immunoSEQ multiplex PCR, while TCRdb's copy carries only in-frame clones and drops some. This sample has over 6,500 clones, with about 80% found just once. The sample consisted of FFPE invasive lung adenocarcinoma tissue. Source of these receptors: a person aged 50-75 years with lung adenocarcinoma.

The chain joins TRBV29-1 to TRBJ2-1, with a weak D call TRBD2 (6 bases). V was trimmed by 3 bases and J by 6 bases, leaving 12 bases between them. Germline loops: CDR1 SQVTM, CDR2 ANQGSEA. The length of the CDR3 is 13 residues. Here the CDR3 DNA reads TGCAGCGTTGATACTACTAGCTCCAATGAGCAGTTCTTC. Translating gives CSVDTTSSNEQFF.

In DNA form, the CDR3 reads TGTGCCAGCAGCCGCCCCCCGCTCTACGAGCAGTACTTC. This codes for CASSRPPLYEQYF. The chain employs TRBV7-9 and TRBJ2-7; no clear D. CDR3 length: 13 residues. Germline V gene lookup returns CDR1 SEHNR and CDR2 FQNEAQ (reference sequence). The ends were cut back, 5 bases at V and 3 bases at J, with 11 bases in the middle.

The rearrangement uses TRBV7-8 and TRBJ2-7, with a tentative D call TRBD1 (5 bases). The length of the CDR3 is 15 residues. Trimming removed 4 bases from V and 2 bases from J, with 15 bases in between. Looked up from germline, CDR1 is SGHVS and CDR2 is FQNEAQ. The CDR3 spells CASSSRQSGPYEQYF. Here the CDR3 DNA reads TGTGCCAGCAGCTCCCGACAGTCTGGTCCCTACGAGCAGTACTTC.

V and J are TRBV23-1 and TRBJ2-1; maybe TRBD2 (6 bases). TRBV23-1 is classed as an ORF, of uncertain function. V was shortened by 8 bases and J by 10 bases, with 27 bases between the two germline ends. This CDR3 comprises 16 residues. The chain's CDR3 is CASGYRGTLGHQEQFF. The CDR3 DNA is TGCGCCAGCGGGTACCGGGGGACTCTAGGTCATCAGGAGCAGTTCTTC.

This sequence joins TRBV7-8 and TRBJ2-3, with 8 bases aligning to TRBD2. The V gene end was trimmed by 6 bases and the J gene end by 4 bases; junction bases not matched to a gene: 12. In germline, CDR1 is SGHVS, CDR2 FQNEAQ. CDR3 length: 16 amino acids. DNA of the CDR3: TGTGCCAGCAGAACTTTACCGGGACTAGGGGCAGATACGCAGTATTTT. Encoded protein: CASRTLPGLGADTQYF.

The gene calls are TRBV29-1 and TRBJ2-5; the match to TRBD2 covers 14 bases. The V gene's germline CDR1 is SQVTM and CDR2 ANQGSEA. The ends lost 4 bases at V and 7 bases at J; junction bases unmatched: 2. The CDR3 has 13 residues. In DNA form, the CDR3 reads TGCAGCGTTGGACTAGCGGGAGGGGTGACCCAGTACTTC. This sequence encodes CSVGLAGGVTQYF.

Comments on this clone: This same CDR3 is encoded by further DNA sequences in the sample. The chain carries TRBV9 and TRBJ1-1; D gene ambiguous. Between the trimmed V and J ends, which lost 2 bases and 2 bases, there was a span of 7 bases. The germline V gene encodes CDR1 SGDLS and CDR2 YYNGEE. This CDR3 is built from 13 residues. CDR3 in DNA: TGTGCCAGCAGCGTGGCGGGTAACACTGAAGCTTTCTTT. The encoded protein is CASSVAGNTEAFF.

The chain joins TRBV30 to TRBJ2-4, with TRBD2 as a possible D gene (5 bases). The length of the CDR3 is 13 residues. Trimming stripped 3 bases from V and 9 bases from J, with 15 bases between. Per germline, CDR1 GTSNPN and CDR2 SVGIG (reference sequence). DNA of the CDR3: TGTGCCTGGAGGGGCAGTGCAGGAGGCATTCAGTACTTC. Its protein product is CAWRGSAGGIQYF.

The chain is built from TRBV29-1 and TRBJ1-1, with TRBD1 matching over 8 bases. J gave up 8 bases and V 1 base, and 3 bases lay outside the gene matches. The germline gives CDR1 SQVTM, CDR2 ANQGSEA. The CDR3 has 12 amino acids. The CDR3 bases are TGCAGCGTTGAAGGGAACAGGGGGGAAGCTTTCTTT. Protein: CSVEGNRGEAFF.

The chain uses TRBV7-9 and TRBJ1-2; the D gene is possibly TRBD1 (6 bases). Germline loops: CDR1 SEHNR, CDR2 FQNEAQ (reference sequence). CDR3 size: 16 residues. Trimming shortened V by 2 bases and J by 0 bases, and 13 bases separated the two germline ends. The CDR3 coding sequence is TGTGCCAGCAGCTTATACAGGGACCCCCCTAACTATGGCTACACCTTC. This codes for CASSLYRDPPNYGYTF.

The chain combines TRBV28 with TRBJ1-5; a possible D gene is TRBD1 (5 bases). The CDR3 contains 20 residues. Trimming took 6 bases from V and 2 from J, leaving 29 bases between them. The V gene's germline CDR1 is MDHEN and CDR2 SYDVKM. CDR3 sequence reads: CASSLRRGRVSVRGNQPQHF. The CDR3 coding sequence is TGTGCCAGCAGCTTACGGAGAGGCAGGGTTTCTGTTAGGGGCAATCAGCCCCAGCATTTT.

V gene TRBV28 combines with J gene TRBJ1-5; maybe TRBD1 (6 bases). Germline-derived CDR1 and CDR2 are MDHEN and SYDVKM. V dropped 7 bases and J dropped 1 base, with 14 bases sitting between them. The CDR3 is 15 amino acids. As DNA, the CDR3 is TGTGCCAGCATCGTAGGGGGGAACAGCAATCAGCCCCAGCATTTT. Translation gives CASIVGGNSNQPQHF.

This chain connects TRBV7-3 to TRBJ2-1; 13 positions agree with TRBD2. Trimming cost V 4 bases and J 9 bases; bases outside gene matches: 3. This CDR3 has 14 amino acids. The V gene's germline CDR1 is SGHTA and CDR2 FQGTGA. In nucleotides, the CDR3 is TGTGCCAGCAGCTCGGGACTAGCGGGATCTGAGCAGTTCTTC. As protein: CASSSGLAGSEQFF. The variable domain in full, with the rest retrieved from reference TRBV7-3 and TRBJ2-1, is GAGVSQTPSNKVTEKGKYVELRCDPISGHTALYWYRQSLGQGPEFLIYFQGTGAADDSGLPNDRFFAVRPEGSVSTLKIQRTERGDSAVYLCASSSGLAGSEQFFGPGTRLTVL.

The rearrangement links TRBV7-9 to TRBJ2-5, with a tentative D call TRBD1 (5 bases). Germline assignment: CDR1 SEHNR and CDR2 FQNEAQ (reference sequence). This CDR3 is 15 amino acids long. Trimming pared 0 bases from V and 5 bases from J, leaving 13 bases between. The CDR3 nucleotides are TGTGCCAGCAGCTTAGCGATGGTAGGGGTGGAGACCCAGTACTTC. Translated, it gives CASSLAMVGVETQYF.

The V call is TRBV5-1, the J call TRBJ2-5, with 9 nucleotides matching TRBD2. V shed 4 bases and J 4 bases; nucleotides not matched to a gene: 8. The CDR3 has 15 residues. Germline V gene data show CDR1 as SGHRS and CDR2 as YFSETQ. CDR3 sequence: CASSRRLAEGETQYF. The CDR3 DNA is TGCGCCAGCAGCAGACGACTAGCGGAGGGAGAGACCCAGTACTTC.

This clone was observed once. This chain connects TRBV7-2 to TRBJ2-2, with 7 bases that match TRBD1. Germline CDR1 SGHTA, CDR2 FQGNSA. The CDR3 contains 15 residues. V shed 1 base, J shed 5 bases, and the junction held 4 bases outside the gene matches. The CDR3 DNA is TGTGCCAGCAGCTTAGAGGGACAGATAACCGGGGAGCTGTTTTTT. Protein product: CASSLEGQITGELFF.

The rearrangement joins TRBV4-2 to TRBJ2-1, with D possibly matching TRBD2 (6 bases). The V gene's germline CDR1 is LGHNA and CDR2 YNFKEQ. V dropped 1 base and J dropped 7 bases, with 14 bases sitting between them. The CDR3 is made up of 15 amino acids. The CDR3 DNA reads as TGTGCCAGCAGCCAAGCCAGACTAGTTGGGAATGAGCAGTTCTTC. Its protein product is CASSQARLVGNEQFF.